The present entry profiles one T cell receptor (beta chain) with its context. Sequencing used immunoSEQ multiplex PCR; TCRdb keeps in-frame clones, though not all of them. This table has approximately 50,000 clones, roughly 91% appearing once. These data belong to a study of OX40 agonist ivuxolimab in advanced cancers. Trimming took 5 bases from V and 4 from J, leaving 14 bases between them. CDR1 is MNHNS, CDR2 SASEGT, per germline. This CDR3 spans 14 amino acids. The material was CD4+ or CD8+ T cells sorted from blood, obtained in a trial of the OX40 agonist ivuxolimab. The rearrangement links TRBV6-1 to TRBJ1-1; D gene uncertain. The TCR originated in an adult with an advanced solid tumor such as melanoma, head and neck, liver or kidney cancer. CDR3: CASSQDTTSTEAFF. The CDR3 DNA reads TGTGCCAGCAGTCAAGACACCACCAGCACTGAAGCTTTCTTT.